The 3 T cell receptor beta chains below were found in one sample sequenced in a study of human T cells and chemical hapten exposure. TCRdb ran MiXCR on the RACE reads and lists one entry per CDR3 protein. The sample yields about 74,000 distinct CDR3 sequences, 25% to 40% seen once. As to time point: patch test 1, 2 weeks after DPC sensitization. Stated treatment: therapeutic diphenylcyclopropenone sensitization with weekly scalp DPC. Sequenced here: whole blood, sampled in connection with sensitization to the hapten diphenylcyclopropenone (DPC). These receptors all come from a man aged 35-49 years with alopecia areata. Some clones in this sample may be carry-over from other donors' samples.

Ten or more counts support this clonotype. The chain carries TRBV29-1 and TRBJ1-1, with D perhaps matching TRBD1 (5 bases). V was cut by 4 bases and J by 1 base, with 10 bases left in between. Germline CDR1 reads SQVTM; CDR2 reads ANQGSEA. There are 13 residues in the CDR3. CDR3 region: CSVGLGGNTEAFF. For the CDR3, the DNA is TGCAGCGTTGGGTTGGGGGGGAACACTGAAGCTTTCTTT.

The rearrangement links TRBV6-2 or TRBV6-3 to TRBJ2-1, with 13 bases identical to TRBD2. The CDR3 runs 17 residues. CDR1 and CDR2 (germline): MNHEY, SVGEGT. The V segment lost 6 bases and the J segment 2 bases; nucleotides outside the gene matches: 7. The CDR3 loop reads CASSPRTSGSTYNEQFF. The DNA of the CDR3 is TGTGCCAGCAGCCCAAGGACTAGCGGGAGTACCTACAATGAGCAGTTCTTC.

This clonotype came up a few times. V usage is TRBV12-3 or TRBV12-4 and J usage is TRBJ1-5; unclear D gene. Trimming took off 6 bases at V and 4 bases at J, with 7 bases between the two ends. The CDR3 loop spans 12 amino acids. CDR3 in DNA: TGTGCCAGCAGGGACGGAAATCAGCCCCAGCATTTT. This gives the protein CASRDGNQPQHF.